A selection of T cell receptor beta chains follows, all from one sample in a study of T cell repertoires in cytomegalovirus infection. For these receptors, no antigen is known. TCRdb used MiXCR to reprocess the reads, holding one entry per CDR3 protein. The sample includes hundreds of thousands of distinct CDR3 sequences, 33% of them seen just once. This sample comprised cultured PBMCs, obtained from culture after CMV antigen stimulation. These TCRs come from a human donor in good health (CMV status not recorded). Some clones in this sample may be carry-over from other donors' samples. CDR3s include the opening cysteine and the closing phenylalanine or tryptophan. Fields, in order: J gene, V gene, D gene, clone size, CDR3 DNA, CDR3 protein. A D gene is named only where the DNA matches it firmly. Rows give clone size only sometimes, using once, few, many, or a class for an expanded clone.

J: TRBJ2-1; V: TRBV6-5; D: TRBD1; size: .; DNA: TGTGCCAGCAGTTACCCAAACAGGGGTCCGGTCTCCTACAATGAGCAGTTCTTC; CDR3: CASSYPNRGPVSYNEQFF
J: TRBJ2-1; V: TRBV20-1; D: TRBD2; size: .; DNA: TGCAGTGCTAGGCGGGCTAGCGGGAGGGCCCAGAATGAGCAGTTCTTC; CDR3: CSARRASGRAQNEQFF
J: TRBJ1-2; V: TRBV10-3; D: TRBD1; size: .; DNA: TGTGCCATCAGTGACGGGACAGGGGATAACTATGGCTACACCTTC; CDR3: CAISDGTGDNYGYTF
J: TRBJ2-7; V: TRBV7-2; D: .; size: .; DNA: TGTGCCAGCAGCAGATCCGGGGGCTACAAGCAGTACTTC; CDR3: CASSRSGGYKQYF
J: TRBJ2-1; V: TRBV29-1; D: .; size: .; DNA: TGCAGCGCGTTGGGGGGTAACCCTCCGATTATTGTGGCGCAGTTCTTC; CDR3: CSALGGNPPIIVAQFF
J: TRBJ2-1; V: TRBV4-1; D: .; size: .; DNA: TGCGCCAGCTCCGGGACTGCAGTCTACAATGAGCAGTTCTTC; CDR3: CASSGTAVYNEQFF
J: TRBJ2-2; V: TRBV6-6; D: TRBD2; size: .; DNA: TGTGCCAGCAGTTACTCGAGGCCTAGCGGGAGTGTAGCGAGCGGGGAGCTGTTTTTT; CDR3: CASSYSRPSGSVASGELFF
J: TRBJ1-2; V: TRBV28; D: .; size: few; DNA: TGTGCCAGCAGTTTATTCTACCGGGACTATGGCTACACCTTC; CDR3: CASSLFYRDYGYTF
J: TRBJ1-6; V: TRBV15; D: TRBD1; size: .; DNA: TGTGCCACCAGCCCTCGAGGGGGCTTTAATAATTCACCCCTCCACTTT; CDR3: CATSPRGGFNNSPLHF
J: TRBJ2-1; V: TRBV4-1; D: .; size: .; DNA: TGCGCCAGCAGCCAACCGACTAGATCGTCCTACAATGAGCAGTTCTTC; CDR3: CASSQPTRSSYNEQFF
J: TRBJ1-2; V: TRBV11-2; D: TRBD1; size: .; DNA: TGTGCCAGCAGCCCCATAAACAGGGGGCGGAGGGGAGCTAACTATGGCTACACCTTC; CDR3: CASSPINRGRRGANYGYTF
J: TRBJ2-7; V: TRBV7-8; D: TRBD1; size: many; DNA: TGTGCCAGCAGCTTAGGGACAGGGAGTATATACGAGCAGTACTTC; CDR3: CASSLGTGSIYEQYF
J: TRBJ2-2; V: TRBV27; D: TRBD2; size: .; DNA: TGTGCCAGCAGTCCCCGTAGCGGGAGGGCCCCCGGGGAGCTGTTTTTT; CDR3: CASSPRSGRAPGELFF